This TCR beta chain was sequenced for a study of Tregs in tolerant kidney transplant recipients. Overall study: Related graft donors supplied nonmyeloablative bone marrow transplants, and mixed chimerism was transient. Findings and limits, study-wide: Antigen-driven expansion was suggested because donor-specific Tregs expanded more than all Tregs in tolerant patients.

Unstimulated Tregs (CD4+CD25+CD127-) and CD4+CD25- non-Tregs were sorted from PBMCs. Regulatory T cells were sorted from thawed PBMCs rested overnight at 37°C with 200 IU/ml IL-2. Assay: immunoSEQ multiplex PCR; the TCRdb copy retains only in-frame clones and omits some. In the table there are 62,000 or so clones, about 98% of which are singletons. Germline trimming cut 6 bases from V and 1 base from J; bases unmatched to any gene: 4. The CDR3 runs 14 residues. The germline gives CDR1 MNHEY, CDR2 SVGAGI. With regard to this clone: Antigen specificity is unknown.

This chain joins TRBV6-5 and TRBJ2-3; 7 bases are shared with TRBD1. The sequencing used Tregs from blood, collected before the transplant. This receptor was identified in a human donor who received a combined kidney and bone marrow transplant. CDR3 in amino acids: CASRFDRGTDTQYF. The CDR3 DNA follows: TGTGCCAGCAGGTTCGACAGGGGCACAGATACGCAGTATTTT.